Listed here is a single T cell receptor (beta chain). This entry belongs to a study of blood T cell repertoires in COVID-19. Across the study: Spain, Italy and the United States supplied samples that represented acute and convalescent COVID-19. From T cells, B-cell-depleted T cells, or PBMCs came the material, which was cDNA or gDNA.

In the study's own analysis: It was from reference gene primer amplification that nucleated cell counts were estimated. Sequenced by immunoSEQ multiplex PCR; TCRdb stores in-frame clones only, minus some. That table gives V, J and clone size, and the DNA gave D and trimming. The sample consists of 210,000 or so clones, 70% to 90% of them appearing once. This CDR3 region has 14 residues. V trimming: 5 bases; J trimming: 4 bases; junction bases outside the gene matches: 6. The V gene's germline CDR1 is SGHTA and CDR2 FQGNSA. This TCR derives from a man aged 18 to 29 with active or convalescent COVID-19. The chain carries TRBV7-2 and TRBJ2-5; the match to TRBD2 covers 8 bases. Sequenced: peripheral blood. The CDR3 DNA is TGTGCCAGCAGCCCGAGCGGGAGCTCAGAGACCCAGTACTTC. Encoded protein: CASSPSGSSETQYF.